This record looks at one T cell receptor beta chain sequence and its context. The entry originates in a study of shared clonotypes between healthy human individuals. Replicate PCRs from sorted subsets contained approximately 200 ng DNA, which is 29,000 or so T cell genomes. The method was immunoSEQ multiplex PCR; TCRdb's version includes in-frame clones alone and lacks a portion of them. The top ten hold 0.3% to 0.45% of the sample, which has roughly 1.4 million clones, about 98.5% seen once. The CDR3 consists of 13 residues. In germline, CDR1 is KGHSH, CDR2 LQKENI. Trimming took off 6 bases at V and 5 bases at J, with 10 bases between the two ends.

The sequenced material came from naive CD4+ T cells sorted from blood. Subset noted: CD45RA+ positively selected. The TCR originated in a man aged 30 to 39 in good health. This rearrangement joins TRBV18 to TRBJ2-2; no clear D. This chain's CDR3 is CASSPVKTGELFF. CDR3 coding DNA: TGTGCCAGCTCCCCCGTTAAGACCGGGGAGCTGTTTTTT.